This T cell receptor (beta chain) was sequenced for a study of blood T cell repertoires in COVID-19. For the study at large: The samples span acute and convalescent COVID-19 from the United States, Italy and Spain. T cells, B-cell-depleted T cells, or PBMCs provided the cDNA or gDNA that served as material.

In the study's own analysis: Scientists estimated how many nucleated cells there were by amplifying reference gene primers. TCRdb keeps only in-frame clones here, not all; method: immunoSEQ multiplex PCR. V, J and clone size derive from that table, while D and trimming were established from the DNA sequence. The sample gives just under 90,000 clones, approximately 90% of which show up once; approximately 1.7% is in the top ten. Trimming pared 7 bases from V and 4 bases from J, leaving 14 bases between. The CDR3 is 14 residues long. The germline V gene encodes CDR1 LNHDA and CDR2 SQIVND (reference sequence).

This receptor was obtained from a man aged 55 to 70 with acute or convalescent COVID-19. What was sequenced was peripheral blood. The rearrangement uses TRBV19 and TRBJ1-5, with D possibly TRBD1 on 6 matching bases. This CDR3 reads CASTSQGPNQPQHF. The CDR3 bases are TGTGCCAGTACCTCACAGGGTCCAAATCAGCCCCAGCATTTT.